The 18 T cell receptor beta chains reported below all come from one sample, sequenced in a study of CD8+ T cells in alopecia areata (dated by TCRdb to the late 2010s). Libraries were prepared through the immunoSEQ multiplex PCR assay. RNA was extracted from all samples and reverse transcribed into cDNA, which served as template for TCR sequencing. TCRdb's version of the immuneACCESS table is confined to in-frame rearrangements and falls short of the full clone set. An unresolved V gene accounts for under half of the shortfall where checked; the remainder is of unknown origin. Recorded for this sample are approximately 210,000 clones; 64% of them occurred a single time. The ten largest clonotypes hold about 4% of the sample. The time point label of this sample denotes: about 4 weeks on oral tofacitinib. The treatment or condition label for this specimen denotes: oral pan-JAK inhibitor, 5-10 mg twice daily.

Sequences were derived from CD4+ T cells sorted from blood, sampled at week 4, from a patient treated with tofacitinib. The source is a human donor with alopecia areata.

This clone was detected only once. CDR3 in amino acids: CAWKRTTNEKLFF. In DNA form, the CDR3 reads TGTGCCTGGAAAAGGACAACTAATGAAAAACTGTTTTTT. This chain joins TRBV30 and TRBJ1-4; D is uncertain. The CDR3 runs to 13 residues. Trimming took off 4 bases at V and 0 bases at J, with 6 bases between the two ends. The germline V gene has CDR1 GTSNPN and CDR2 SVGIG (reference sequence).

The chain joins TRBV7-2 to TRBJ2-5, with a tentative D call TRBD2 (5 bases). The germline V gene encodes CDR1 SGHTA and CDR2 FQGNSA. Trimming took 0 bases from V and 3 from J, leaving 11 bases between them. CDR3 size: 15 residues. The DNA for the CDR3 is TGTGCCAGCAGCTTAGCCGCTAGCCTCAAAGAGACCCAGTACTTC. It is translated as CASSLAASLKETQYF. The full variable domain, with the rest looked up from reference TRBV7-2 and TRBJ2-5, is GAGVSQSPSNKVTEKGKDVELRCDPISGHTALYWYRQSLGQGLEFLIYFQGNSAPDKSGLPSDRFSAERTGGSVSTLTIQRTQQEDSAVYLCASSLAASLKETQYFGPGTRLLVL.

CDR3 in DNA: TGCAGCGTTGCTTTGGGGCACACTGAAGCTTTCTTT. Protein: CSVALGHTEAFF. This chain connects TRBV29-1 to TRBJ1-1, with D possibly matching TRBD1 (5 bases). V gave up 4 bases and J gave up 3 bases, with 9 bases separating them. CDR1 and CDR2 (germline): SQVTM, ANQGSEA. The CDR3 runs 12 residues.

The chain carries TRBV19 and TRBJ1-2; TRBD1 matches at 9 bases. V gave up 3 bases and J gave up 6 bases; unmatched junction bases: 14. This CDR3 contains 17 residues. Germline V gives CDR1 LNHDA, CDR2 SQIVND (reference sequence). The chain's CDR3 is CASSIPLTGGATNGYTF. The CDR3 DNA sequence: TGTGCCAGTAGTATTCCCCTTACAGGGGGCGCAACCAATGGCTACACCTTC.

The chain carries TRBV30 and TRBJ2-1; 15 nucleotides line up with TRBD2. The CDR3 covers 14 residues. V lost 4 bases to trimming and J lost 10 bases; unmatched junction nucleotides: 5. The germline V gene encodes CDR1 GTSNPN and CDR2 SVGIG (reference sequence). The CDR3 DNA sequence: TGTGCCTGGAACACGGGACTAGCGGGAGGAGAGCAGTTCTTC. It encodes CAWNTGLAGGEQFF.

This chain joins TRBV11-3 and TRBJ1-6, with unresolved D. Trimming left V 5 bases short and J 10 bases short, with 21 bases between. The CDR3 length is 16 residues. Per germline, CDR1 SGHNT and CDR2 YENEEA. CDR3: CASSPRWAGTGSPLHF. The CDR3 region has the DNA TGTGCCAGCAGCCCCAGGTGGGCCGGCACCGGGTCACCCCTCCACTTT.

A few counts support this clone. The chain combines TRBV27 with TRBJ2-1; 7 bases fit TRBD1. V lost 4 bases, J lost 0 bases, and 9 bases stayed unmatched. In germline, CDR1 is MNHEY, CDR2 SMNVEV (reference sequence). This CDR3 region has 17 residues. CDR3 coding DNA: TGTGCCAGCAGTTCGCTGGACAGGCGAAGCTCCTACAATGAGCAGTTCTTC. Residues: CASSSLDRRSSYNEQFF.

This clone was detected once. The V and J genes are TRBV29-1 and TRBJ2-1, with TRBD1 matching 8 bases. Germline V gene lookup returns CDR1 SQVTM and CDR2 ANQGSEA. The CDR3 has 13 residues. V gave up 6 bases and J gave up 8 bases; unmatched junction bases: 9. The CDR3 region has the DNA TGCAGCGTAACCGGGACAGGTAGGGATGAGCAGTTCTTC. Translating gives CSVTGTGRDEQFF.

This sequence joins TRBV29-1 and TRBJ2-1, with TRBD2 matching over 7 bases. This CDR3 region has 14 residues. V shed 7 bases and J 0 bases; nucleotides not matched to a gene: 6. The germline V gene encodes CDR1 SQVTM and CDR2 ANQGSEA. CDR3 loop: CSALTSLSYNEQFF. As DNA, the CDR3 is TGCAGCGCTTTGACTAGCCTCTCCTACAATGAGCAGTTCTTC.

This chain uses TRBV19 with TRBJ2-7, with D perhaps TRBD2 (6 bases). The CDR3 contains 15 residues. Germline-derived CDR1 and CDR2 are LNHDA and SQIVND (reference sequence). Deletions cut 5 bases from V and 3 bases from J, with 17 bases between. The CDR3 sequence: CASSVRRGGLYEQYF. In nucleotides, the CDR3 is TGTGCCAGTAGTGTCAGGAGGGGTGGCCTCTACGAGCAGTACTTC.

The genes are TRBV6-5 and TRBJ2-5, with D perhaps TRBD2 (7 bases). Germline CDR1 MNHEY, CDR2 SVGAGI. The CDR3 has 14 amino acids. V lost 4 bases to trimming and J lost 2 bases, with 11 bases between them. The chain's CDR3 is CASSSAGAQETQYF. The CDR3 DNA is TGTGCCAGCAGTTCGGCGGGGGCTCAAGAGACCCAGTACTTC.

The CDR3 DNA is TGCGCCAGCAGCTTGGACAGGGGGACCCTCTACGAGCAGTACTTC. It specifies CASSLDRGTLYEQYF. The V and J genes are TRBV5-1 and TRBJ2-7, with 8 bases identical to TRBD1. The V segment lost 0 bases and the J segment 3 bases; nucleotides outside the gene matches: 5. The germline V gene has CDR1 SGHRS and CDR2 YFSETQ. CDR3 length equals 15 residues.

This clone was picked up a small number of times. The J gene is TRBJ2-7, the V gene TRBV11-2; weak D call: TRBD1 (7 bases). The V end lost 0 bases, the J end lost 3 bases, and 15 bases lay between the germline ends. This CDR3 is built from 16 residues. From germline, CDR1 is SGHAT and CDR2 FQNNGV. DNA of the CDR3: TGTGCCAGCAGCTTAGACCTGCAGGGGGGACTCTACGAGCAGTACTTC. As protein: CASSLDLQGGLYEQYF. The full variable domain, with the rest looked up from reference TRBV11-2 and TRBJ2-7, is EAGVAQSPRYKIIEKRQSVAFWCNPISGHATLYWYQQILGQGPKLLIQFQNNGVVDDSQLPKDRFSAERLKGVDSTLKIQPAKLEDSAVYLCASSLDLQGGLYEQYFGPGTRLTVT.

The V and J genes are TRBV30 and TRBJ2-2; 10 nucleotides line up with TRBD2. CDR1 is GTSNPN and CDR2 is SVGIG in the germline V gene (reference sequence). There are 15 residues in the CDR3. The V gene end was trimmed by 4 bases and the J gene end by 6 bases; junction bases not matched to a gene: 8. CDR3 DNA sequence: TGTGCCTGGATTTATGCCGGGACTAGCGCCGGGGAGCTGTTTTTT. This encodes CAWIYAGTSAGELFF.

CDR3 protein: CASSLAGVGLGNQPQHF. CDR3 DNA sequence: TGTGCCAGCAGCTTAGCTGGGGTGGGGCTGGGCAATCAGCCCCAGCATTTT. The V gene is TRBV7-6, the J gene TRBJ1-5; D is possibly TRBD1 (5 bases). Per the germline V gene, CDR1 is SGHVS and CDR2 is FNYEAQ. The CDR3 has 17 amino acids. Trimming took 0 bases from V and 2 from J, leaving 14 bases between them.

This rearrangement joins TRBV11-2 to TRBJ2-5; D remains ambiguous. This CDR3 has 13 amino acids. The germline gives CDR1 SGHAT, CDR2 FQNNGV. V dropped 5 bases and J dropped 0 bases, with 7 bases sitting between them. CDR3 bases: TGTGCCAGCAGCCTCATGTACCAAGAGACCCAGTACTTC. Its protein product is CASSLMYQETQYF. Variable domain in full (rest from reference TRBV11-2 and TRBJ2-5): EAGVAQSPRYKIIEKRQSVAFWCNPISGHATLYWYQQILGQGPKLLIQFQNNGVVDDSQLPKDRFSAERLKGVDSTLKIQPAKLEDSAVYLCASSLMYQETQYFGPGTRLLVL.

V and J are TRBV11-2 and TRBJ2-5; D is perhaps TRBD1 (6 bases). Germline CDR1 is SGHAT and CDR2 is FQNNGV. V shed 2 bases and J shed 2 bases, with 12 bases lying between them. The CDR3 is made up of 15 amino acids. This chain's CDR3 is CASSLMGQQQETQYF. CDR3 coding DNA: TGTGCCAGCAGCTTAATGGGACAACAGCAAGAGACCCAGTACTTC.

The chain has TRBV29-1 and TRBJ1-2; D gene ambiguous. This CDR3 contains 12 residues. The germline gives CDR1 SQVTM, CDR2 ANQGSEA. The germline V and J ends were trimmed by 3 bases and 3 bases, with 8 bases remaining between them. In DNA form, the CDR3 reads TGCAGCGTTGATGACTCCCACTATGGCTACACCTTC. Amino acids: CSVDDSHYGYTF.